The 22 T cell receptor beta chains presented below share a single source sample, sequenced in a study of radiation and T cells in renal cell carcinoma. Treatment described: treatment-naive control, cytoreductive nephrectomy. Measured with immunoSEQ multiplex PCR; TCRdb has only the in-frame clones, and not every one. The sample shows over 9,500 clones, about 65% of them seen only once. This specimen consisted of tumor tissue, obtained from a patient whose treatment was nephrectomy without radiotherapy. These receptors all come from a woman of 80 years or more with renal cell carcinoma.

The chain joins TRBV5-1 to TRBJ1-4; the match to TRBD1 covers 7 bases. Trimming removed 5 bases from V and 8 bases from J; junction bases left unmatched: 9. The CDR3 sequence is 14 residues long. Germline V gives CDR1 SGHRS, CDR2 YFSETQ. The DNA of the CDR3 is TGCGCCAGCAGTTTTGGGACAGAGGGAGAAAAACTGTTTTTT. Encoded protein: CASSFGTEGEKLFF. Based on the CDR3 plus reference TRBV5-1 and TRBJ1-4, the full variable domain is KAGVTQTPRYLIKTRGQQVTLSCSPISGHRSVSWYQQTPGQGLQFLFEYFSETQRNKGNFPGRFSGRQFSNSRSEMNVSTLELGDSALYLCASSFGTEGEKLFFGSGTQLSVL.

J is TRBJ1-1 and V is TRBV19; D possibly corresponds to TRBD1 (6 bases). CDR1 is LNHDA and CDR2 is SQIVND in the germline V gene (reference sequence). The CDR3 contains 15 residues. V was cut by 4 bases and J by 1 base, with 13 bases left in between. The CDR3 region is CASSKGTGSNTEAFF. Written as DNA, the CDR3 is TGTGCCAGTAGTAAGGGTACAGGGTCGAACACTGAAGCTTTCTTT. The whole variable domain, filled in from reference TRBV19 and TRBJ1-1, reads DGGITQSPKYLFRKEGQNVTLSCEQNLNHDAMYWYRQDPGQGLRLIYYSQIVNDFQKGDIAEGYSVSREKKESFPLTVTSAQKNPTAFYLCASSKGTGSNTEAFFGQGTRLTVV.

The rearrangement uses TRBV19 and TRBJ1-2; D unresolved. This CDR3 contains 14 residues. Germline-derived CDR1 and CDR2 are LNHDA and SQIVND (reference sequence). Deletions cut 7 bases from V and 4 bases from J, with 16 bases between. The CDR3 sequence is CASTDLEGIYGYTF. Here the CDR3 DNA reads TGTGCCAGTACCGACTTGGAAGGAATCTATGGCTACACCTTC.

This clone was seen a single time. DNA of the CDR3: TGCGCCAGCAGCCCCGGGAGGACAGGGGGCGCAATAATCACCGGGGAGCTGTTTTTT. Its translation is CASSPGRTGGAIITGELFF. V gene TRBV5-1 combines with J gene TRBJ2-2; 11 bases map to TRBD1. V trimming: 4 bases; J trimming: 4 bases; junction bases outside the gene matches: 15. The CDR3 runs 19 residues. Per germline, CDR1 SGHRS and CDR2 YFSETQ.

This chain links TRBV28 with TRBJ1-1, with 7 nucleotides matching TRBD1. Germline V gene data show CDR1 as MDHEN and CDR2 as SYDVKM. This CDR3 contains 14 residues. V dropped 6 bases and J dropped 4; count of bases not matched to a gene: 8. The CDR3 DNA sequence: TGTGCCAGCAGCTGGGAACAGGGGACCACTGAAGCTTTCTTT. Encoded protein: CASSWEQGTTEAFF.

The CDR3 is CASGEQGWSEQFF. CDR3 sequence (DNA): TGTGCCAGCGGGGAACAGGGGTGGAGTGAGCAGTTCTTC. The chain links TRBV6-4 to TRBJ2-1, with 7 bases identical to TRBD1. Germline-derived CDR1 and CDR2 are MRHNA and SNTAGT. There are 13 residues in the CDR3. V lost 8 bases, J lost 9 bases, and 10 bases stayed unmatched.

A few counts support this clone. This rearrangement joins TRBV28 to TRBJ1-4; a possible D gene is TRBD1 (5 bases). The length of the CDR3 is 14 residues. Per the germline V gene, CDR1 is MDHEN and CDR2 is SYDVKM. Trimming took off 3 bases at V and 8 bases at J, with 13 bases between the two ends. CDR3: CASSFTGIKEKLFF. The CDR3 DNA is TGTGCCAGCAGTTTTACAGGTATTAAAGAAAAACTGTTTTTT.

A few counts support this clone. This chain uses TRBV5-4 with TRBJ1-6; D unclear. The CDR3 spans 14 residues. Trimming left V 0 bases short and J 6 bases short, with 7 bases between. Germline loops: CDR1 SGHNT, CDR2 YYREEE (reference sequence). The CDR3 spells CASSLGAGNSPLHF. The DNA for the CDR3 is TGTGCCAGCAGCTTGGGGGCCGGTAATTCACCCCTCCACTTT. The variable domain in full, completed from reference TRBV5-4 and TRBJ1-6, reads ETGVTQSPTHLIKTRGQQVTLRCSSQSGHNTVSWYQQALGQGPQFIFQYYREEENGRGNFPPRFSGLQFPNYSSELNVNALELDDSALYLCASSLGAGNSPLHFGNGTRLTVT.

The chain recombines TRBV28 with TRBJ2-2, with a weak D call TRBD1 (6 bases). The CDR3 is 15 amino acids. Trimming pared 5 bases from V and 6 bases from J, leaving 16 bases between. The germline gives CDR1 MDHEN, CDR2 SYDVKM. CDR3 bases: TGTGCCAGCAGTCGTCCGATGGACAGCCCCGGGGAGCTGTTTTTT. Residues: CASSRPMDSPGELFF.

The genes are TRBV11-2 and TRBJ1-1; D gene ambiguous. Germline V gene data show CDR1 as SGHAT and CDR2 as FQNNGV. The CDR3 runs 16 residues. Trimming removed 0 bases from V and 0 bases from J, with 11 bases in between. CDR3 sequence reads: CASSLEWGSVNTEAFF. The CDR3, as DNA: TGTGCCAGCAGCTTAGAGTGGGGTTCGGTGAACACTGAAGCTTTCTTT.

This rearrangement joins TRBV2 to TRBJ1-5; maybe TRBD1 (6 bases). Trimming left V 6 bases short and J 6 bases short, with 15 bases between. Germline CDR1 SNHLY, CDR2 FYNNEI. The CDR3 consists of 14 residues. The CDR3 sequence: CASRQGSGGQPQHF. The CDR3 DNA follows: TGTGCCAGCAGGCAGGGGTCCGGGGGTCAGCCCCAGCATTTT.

The chain links TRBV6-1 to TRBJ2-7; D remains ambiguous. The germline CDR1 and CDR2 sequences are MNHNS and SASEGT. There are 11 residues in the CDR3. V was shortened by 8 bases and J by 4 bases, with 9 bases between the two germline ends. DNA of the CDR3: TGTGCCAGCGGAGACAATTACGAGCAGTACGTC. Amino acid sequence: CASGDNYEQYV.

This chain joins TRBV9 and TRBJ2-7; D unclear. The CDR3 runs 13 residues. V was pared by 0 bases and J by 4 bases, with 8 bases between. Germline-derived CDR1 and CDR2 are SGDLS and YYNGEE. CDR3 sequence reads: CASSVGQNYEQYF. CDR3 nucleotides: TGTGCCAGCAGCGTAGGGCAGAATTACGAGCAGTACTTC.

The J gene is TRBJ1-5, the V gene TRBV11-2; D remains ambiguous. Per germline, CDR1 SGHAT and CDR2 FQNNGV. V lost 2 bases and J lost 5, with 13 bases in between. The CDR3 runs to 15 residues. CDR3 protein: CASSLSPHGYQPQHF. In nucleotides, the CDR3 is TGTGCCAGCAGCTTATCCCCTCATGGGTATCAGCCCCAGCATTTT.

This chain joins TRBV23-1 and TRBJ2-7; the match to TRBD2 covers 14 bases. TRBV23-1 is assigned to the ORF class and has an uncertain function. J was trimmed by 3 bases and V by 3 bases; bases with no gene match: 7. CDR3 length: 17 amino acids. CDR3 nucleotides: TGCGCCAGCAGTCACAAAGGGACTAGCGGGGGAAACTACGAGCAGTACGTC. This codes for CASSHKGTSGGNYEQYV.

By share, this clone counts as large. The chain carries TRBV6-1 and TRBJ1-3; D perhaps matches TRBD1 (5 bases). Germline V lookup: CDR1 MNHNS, CDR2 SASEGT. The CDR3 sequence is 15 residues long. The ends were cut back, 6 bases at V and 0 bases at J, with 12 bases in the middle. The CDR3 sequence: CASSTGTSSGNTIYF. The CDR3 nucleotides are TGTGCCAGCAGCACCGGGACGAGCTCTGGAAACACCATATATTTT.

V and J are TRBV6-1 and TRBJ2-3, with D possibly being TRBD1 or TRBD2 (6 bases each). From germline, CDR1 is MNHNS and CDR2 SASEGT. This CDR3 region has 15 residues. Trimming shortened V by 4 bases and J by 3 bases, and 14 bases separated the two germline ends. The CDR3 region is CASSVTGARTDTQYF. The CDR3 DNA reads TGTGCCAGCAGTGTGACGGGGGCGCGTACAGATACGCAGTATTTT.

CDR3 nucleotides: TGTGCCAGCTCACCGTGGGACAGCAGCACAGATACGCAGTATTTT. This gives the protein CASSPWDSSTDTQYF. V is TRBV18 and J is TRBJ2-3; the match to TRBD1 covers 7 bases. The germline V gene encodes CDR1 KGHSH and CDR2 LQKENI. V dropped 3 bases and J dropped 0; count of bases not matched to a gene: 3. CDR3 size: 15 residues.

CDR3 sequence reads: CATTIGGDTQYF. The CDR3, as DNA: TGTGCCACGACCATAGGAGGAGATACGCAGTATTTT. This chain uses TRBV2 with TRBJ2-3; D possibly corresponds to TRBD2 (5 bases). This CDR3 is 12 amino acids long. From germline, CDR1 is SNHLY and CDR2 FYNNEI. The ends were cut back, 10 bases at V and 5 bases at J, with 13 bases in the middle.

The chain's CDR3 is CASSLAGSASYNEQFF. CDR3 sequence (DNA): TGTGCCAGCAGCTTGGCCGGGTCAGCCTCCTACAATGAGCAGTTCTTC. This chain uses TRBV5-6 with TRBJ2-1, with no clear D. From germline, CDR1 is SGHDT and CDR2 YYEEEE. The CDR3 loop spans 16 amino acids. The V end was cut by 0 bases, the J end by 0 bases, with 10 bases between.

There are a few counts of this clone. This chain joins TRBV5-6 and TRBJ2-2; a possible D gene is TRBD2 (5 bases). CDR3 size: 14 residues. The ends were cut back, 0 bases at V and 7 bases at J, with 10 bases in the middle. Germline V gives CDR1 SGHDT, CDR2 YYEEEE. This CDR3 is CASSLGGEHGELFF. CDR3 sequence (DNA): TGTGCCAGCAGCTTGGGTGGGGAGCACGGGGAGCTGTTTTTT. Looking up the rest from reference TRBV5-6 and TRBJ2-2 gives the full variable domain: DAGVTQSPTHLIKTRGQQVTLRCSPKSGHDTVSWYQQALGQGPQFIFQYYEEEERQRGNFPDRFSGHQFPNYSSELNVNALLLGDSALYLCASSLGGEHGELFFGEGSRLTVL.

This clone was counted a single time. The chain joins TRBV27 to TRBJ1-1; D gene unclear. Trimming stripped 3 bases from V and 1 base from J, with 6 bases between. The V gene's germline CDR1 is MNHEY and CDR2 SMNVEV (reference sequence). This CDR3 spans 13 amino acids. The CDR3 region is CASSFERNTEAFF. For the CDR3, the DNA is TGTGCCAGCAGTTTTGAAAGGAACACTGAAGCTTTCTTT.